This T cell receptor (beta chain) was recorded in a study of quantifying T cell responses using KT2 cells (TCRdb year 2017). Some background on the complete study: RNA was DNase-treated and reverse transcribed with TCR alpha and beta constant-region primers, mostly using SuperScript III. The efficiency of the T4 ligation step under optimum conditions was estimated to be above 8%. To avoid over-amplification, PCR2 was carried out as a SYBR Green qPCR and halted once a predetermined fluorescence threshold was reached. Findings and caveats that apply to the study as a whole: No side-by-side comparison between this pipeline and other TCR sequencing techniques was included in the study. A linear scaling of KT2 alpha and beta sequence counts with input KT2 cell number was observed over several orders of magnitude. Saturation in the detection of KT2 sequences was observed at very high KT2 spike-in numbers. KT2 sequences were still detected at the lowest spike-in tested, roughly one KT2 cell per 100,000 PBMC.

According to the germline V gene (reference sequence), CDR1 reads DFQATT and CDR2 reads SNEGSKA. The CDR3 numbers 13 residues from cysteine through phenylalanine. Just CDR3 DNA is preserved here, 39 bases in frame from base 1. V loses 5 bases, J loses 8 bases, and the germline ends lie 15 bases apart. Receptor libraries were prepared by UMI-ligation and nested PCR. A single-stranded oligonucleotide carrying the Illumina SP2 sequence and a UMI was ligated to the cDNA 3' end using T4 RNA ligase 1. PCR1 ran approximately 4 cycles (98°C 15 s, 69°C 30 s, 72°C 40 s); the beta primer was an equimolar mix of RC1.1 and RC1.2 covering TRBC1 and TRBC2. Starting at PCR2, TCR alpha and beta chains were handled separately, and sample indices and Illumina adaptors were added. The UMI comprised 12 random nucleotides, as two hexamers separated by a spacer, placed after an 8-base spacer. Libraries were sequenced on an Illumina MiSeq using v2 2x251 paired-end chemistry, with about a dozen samples typically included per run. To boost diversity, each sequencing library was supplemented with PhiX DNA at 5-7%. From the authors' description of their analysis: bcl2fastq converted raw reads to FASTQ, and Demultiplexor demultiplexed the reads by dual indices. V and J genes were assigned by Decombinator through tag matching, with a single base-pair mismatch being allowed. Collapsinator used UMIs to correct both sequencing errors and frequency errors arising from PCR heterogeneity. CDR3Translator converted Decombinator identifiers to nucleotide sequence, translated to amino acids, and extracted CDR3 using C- and N-terminal motifs. Each distinct KT2 TCR was counted as a cluster of KT2 sequences sharing one unique molecular identifier. TCRdb redid the processing of the public reads, applying fastp at Q25 and MiXCR, and retained in-frame beta chains. CDR3 protein duplicates are merged, each entry listing the most common genes and DNA. TCRdb, not the authors, supplied the V and J calls. Counted in this sample were around 30,000 distinct CDR3 sequences; 10% of them appeared once. Clones ranked in the top ten supply about 9.9% of the sample.

A word on this clonotype: What this receptor recognizes is not known. It has no much larger one-base neighbor in the sample; base qualities were not kept.

To test the sensitivity and accuracy of the pipeline, known numbers of KT2, a T cell clone whose TCR had already been sequenced, were spiked into unfractionated PBMC. A range of KT2-to-PBMC ratios was generated by mixing KT2 cells with a fixed number of PBMC. The rearrangement joined TRBV20-1 to TRBJ1-4, with the D segment identity uncertain. The receptor comes from a human donor. The specimen sequenced was PBMCs spiked with cells of the T cell clone KT2. CDR3 sequence: CSAEVPPGEKLFF. The DNA sequence is given as TGCAGTGCTGAAGTTCCCCCAGGCGAAAAACTGTTTTTT.